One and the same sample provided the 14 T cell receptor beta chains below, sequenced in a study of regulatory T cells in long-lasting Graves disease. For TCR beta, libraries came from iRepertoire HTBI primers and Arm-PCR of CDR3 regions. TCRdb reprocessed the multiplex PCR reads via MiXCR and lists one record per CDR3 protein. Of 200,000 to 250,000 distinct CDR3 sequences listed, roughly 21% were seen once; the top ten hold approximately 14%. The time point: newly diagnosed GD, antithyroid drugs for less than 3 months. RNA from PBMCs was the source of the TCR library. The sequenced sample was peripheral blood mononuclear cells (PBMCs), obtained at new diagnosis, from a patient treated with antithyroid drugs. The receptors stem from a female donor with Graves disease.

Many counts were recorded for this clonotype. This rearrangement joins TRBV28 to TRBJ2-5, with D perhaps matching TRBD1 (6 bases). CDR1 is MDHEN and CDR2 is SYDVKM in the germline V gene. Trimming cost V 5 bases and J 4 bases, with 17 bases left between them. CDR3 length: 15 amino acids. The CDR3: CASSTRTGYRETQYF. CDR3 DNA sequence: TGTGCCAGCAGTACGCGAACAGGGTACCGAGAGACCCAGTACTTC.

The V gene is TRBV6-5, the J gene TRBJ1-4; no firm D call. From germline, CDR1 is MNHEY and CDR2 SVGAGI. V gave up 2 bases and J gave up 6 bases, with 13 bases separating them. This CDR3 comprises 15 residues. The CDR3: CASSYRAVLDEKLFF. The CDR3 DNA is TGTGCCAGCAGTTACCGGGCAGTCCTTGATGAAAAACTGTTTTTT.

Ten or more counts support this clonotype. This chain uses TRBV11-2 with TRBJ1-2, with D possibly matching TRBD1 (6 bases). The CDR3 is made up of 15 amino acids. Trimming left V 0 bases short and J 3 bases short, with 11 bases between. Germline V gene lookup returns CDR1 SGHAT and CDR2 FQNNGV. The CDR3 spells CASSLDGGSYYGYTF. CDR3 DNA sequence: TGTGCCAGCAGCTTAGATGGGGGCTCGTACTATGGCTACACCTTC.

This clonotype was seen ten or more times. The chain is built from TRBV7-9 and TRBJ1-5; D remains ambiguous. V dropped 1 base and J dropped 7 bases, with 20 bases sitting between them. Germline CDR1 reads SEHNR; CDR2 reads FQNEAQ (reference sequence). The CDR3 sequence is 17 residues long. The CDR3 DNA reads TGTGCCAGCAGCTTAGGGGGAGGTGGTGGGGTTGGGCAGCCCCAGCATTTT. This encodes CASSLGGGGGVGQPQHF.

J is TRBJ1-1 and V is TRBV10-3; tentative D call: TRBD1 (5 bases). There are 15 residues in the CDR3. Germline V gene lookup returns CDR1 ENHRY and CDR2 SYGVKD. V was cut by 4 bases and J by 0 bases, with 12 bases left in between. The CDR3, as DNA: TGTGCCATCAGTGCAGGGTCTCGGATGAACACTGAAGCTTTCTTT. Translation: CAISAGSRMNTEAFF.

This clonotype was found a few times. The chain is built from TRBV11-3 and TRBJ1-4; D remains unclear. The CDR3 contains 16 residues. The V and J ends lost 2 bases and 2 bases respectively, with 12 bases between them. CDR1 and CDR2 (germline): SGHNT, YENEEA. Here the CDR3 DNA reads TGTGCCAGCAGCTTAAATTCTGAGTCCACTAATGAAAAACTGTTTTTT. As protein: CASSLNSESTNEKLFF.

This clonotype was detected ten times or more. CDR3 in amino acids: CASSYRVRVYEQYF. The CDR3 DNA reads as TGTGCCAGCAGTTACCGAGTCAGGGTCTACGAGCAGTACTTC. The chain has TRBV6-5 and TRBJ2-7, with a possible D match to TRBD1 (5 bases). The CDR3 spans 14 residues. CDR1 and CDR2 (germline): MNHEY, SVGAGI. V shed 2 bases and J shed 3 bases, with 11 bases lying between them.

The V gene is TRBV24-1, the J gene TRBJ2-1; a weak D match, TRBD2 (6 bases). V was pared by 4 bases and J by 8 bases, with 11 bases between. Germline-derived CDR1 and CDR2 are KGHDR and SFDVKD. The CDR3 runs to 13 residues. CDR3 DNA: TGTGCCACCAGTGACGGGGGTGGGGATGAGCAGTTCTTC. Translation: CATSDGGGDEQFF.

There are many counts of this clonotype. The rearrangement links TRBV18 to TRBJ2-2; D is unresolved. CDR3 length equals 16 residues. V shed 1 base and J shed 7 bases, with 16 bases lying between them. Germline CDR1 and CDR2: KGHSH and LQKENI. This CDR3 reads CASSPRPRTWSGELFF. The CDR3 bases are TGTGCCAGCTCACCACGGCCGAGGACCTGGAGCGGGGAGCTGTTTTTT. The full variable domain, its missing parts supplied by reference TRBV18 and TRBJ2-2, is NAGVMQNPRHLVRRRGQEARLRCSPMKGHSHVYWYRQLPEEGLKFMVYLQKENIIDESGMPKERFSAEFPKEGPSILRIQQVVRGDSAAYFCASSPRPRTWSGELFFGEGSRLTVL.

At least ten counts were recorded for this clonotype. CDR3 amino acids: CASSLAIGGKETQYF. In DNA form, the CDR3 reads TGTGCCAGCAGTTTGGCGATCGGGGGTAAAGAGACCCAGTACTTC. The chain has TRBV28 and TRBJ2-5; tentative D call: TRBD2 (6 bases). CDR1 is MDHEN and CDR2 is SYDVKM in the germline V gene. The ends were cut back, 3 bases at V and 3 bases at J, with 14 bases in the middle. The CDR3 length is 15 residues. Full variable domain (missing parts from reference TRBV28 and TRBJ2-5): DVKVTQSSRYLVKRTGEKVFLECVQDMDHENMFWYRQDPGLGLRLIYFSYDVKMKEKGDIPEGYSVSREKKERFSLILESASTNQTSMYLCASSLAIGGKETQYFGPGTRLLVL.

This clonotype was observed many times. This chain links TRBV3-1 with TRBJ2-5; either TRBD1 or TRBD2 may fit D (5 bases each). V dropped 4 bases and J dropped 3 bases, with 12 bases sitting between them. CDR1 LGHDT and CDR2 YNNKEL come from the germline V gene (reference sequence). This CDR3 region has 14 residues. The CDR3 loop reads CASSRGTEKETQYF. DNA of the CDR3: TGTGCCAGCAGCCGAGGGACGGAAAAAGAGACCCAGTACTTC.

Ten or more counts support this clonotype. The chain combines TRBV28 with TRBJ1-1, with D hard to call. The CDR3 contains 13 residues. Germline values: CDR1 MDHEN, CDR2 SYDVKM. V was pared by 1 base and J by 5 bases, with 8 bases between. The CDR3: CASSLLIRTEAFF. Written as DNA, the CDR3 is TGTGCCAGCAGTTTATTAATTAGGACTGAAGCTTTCTTT.

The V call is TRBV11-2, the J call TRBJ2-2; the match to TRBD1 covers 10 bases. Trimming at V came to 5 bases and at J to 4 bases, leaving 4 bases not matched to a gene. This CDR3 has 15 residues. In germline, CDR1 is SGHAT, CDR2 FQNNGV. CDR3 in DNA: TGTGCCAGCAGCCCGGGACAGGGGAGCACCGGGGAGCTGTTTTTT. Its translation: CASSPGQGSTGELFF. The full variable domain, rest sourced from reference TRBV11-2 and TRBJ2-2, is EAGVAQSPRYKIIEKRQSVAFWCNPISGHATLYWYQQILGQGPKLLIQFQNNGVVDDSQLPKDRFSAERLKGVDSTLKIQPAKLEDSAVYLCASSPGQGSTGELFFGEGSRLTVL.

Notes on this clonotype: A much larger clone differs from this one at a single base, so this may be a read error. CDR3 residues: CASGQAFRQGRTEAFF. CDR3 coding DNA: TGCGCCAGCGGCCAAGCATTCAGACAGGGTCGGACTGAAGCTTTCTTT. The chain links TRBV4-3 to TRBJ1-1, with TRBD1 identical over 7 bases. This CDR3 has 16 residues. Per germline, CDR1 LGHNA and CDR2 YSLEER.